A selection of T cell receptor beta chains follows, all from one sample in a study of blood T cell repertoires in COVID-19. Using immunoSEQ multiplex PCR, the repertoire was profiled, and TCRdb retains in-frame clones only, with some absent. The profile shows approximately 80,000 clones, over 70% of them singletons. The sequenced sample consisted of peripheral blood. The receptor source for this set is a man over 45 with active or convalescent COVID-19. The CDR3 runs from the conserved cysteine through the conserved F or W. D genes are given only for firm matches. Only some rows state a clone size, as once, few, many or a class for expanded clones.

V	size	J	D	CDR3	DNA
TRBV10-3	.	TRBJ1-5	.	CAISESGEQPQHF	TGTGCCATCAGTGAGTCCGGGGAACAGCCCCAGCATTTT
TRBV18	few	TRBJ2-7	TRBD2	CASSTGTSGGGSYEQYF	TGTGCCAGCTCAACCGGGACTAGCGGGGGCGGCTCCTACGAGCAGTACTTC
TRBV4-3	.	TRBJ2-3	TRBD2	CASSQASSGGDDTQYF	TGCGCCAGCAGCCAGGCTTCTAGCGGGGGGGATGATACGCAGTATTTT
TRBV6-6	.	TRBJ1-4	TRBD1	CASSPLRTGRNEKLFF	TGTGCCAGCAGCCCATTAAGGACAGGGAGGAATGAAAAACTGTTTTTT
TRBV18	.	TRBJ2-2	TRBD1	CASSPMDRGLGGELFF	TGTGCCAGCTCACCAATGGACAGGGGGCTTGGCGGGGAGCTGTTTTTT
TRBV11-2	once	TRBJ1-3	TRBD1	CASSFGQGWNTIYF	TGTGCCAGCAGCTTCGGACAGGGTTGGAACACCATATATTTT
TRBV19	.	TRBJ2-7	.	CASSFSPADKQYF	TGTGCCAGTAGTTTCTCCCCGGCCGACAAGCAGTACTTC
TRBV7-9	.	TRBJ1-4	.	CASTKTEATNEKLFF	TGTGCCAGCACTAAGACAGAAGCAACTAATGAAAAACTGTTTTTT
TRBV7-2	.	TRBJ1-1	.	CASSLVQDTNTEAFF	TGTGCCAGCAGCTTAGTACAGGACACGAACACTGAAGCTTTCTTT
TRBV18	.	TRBJ1-1	.	CASSPIGTTDFMNTEAFF	TGTGCCAGCTCACCCATCGGGACAACTGATTTCATGAACACTGAAGCTTTCTTT
TRBV7-2	.	TRBJ2-7	TRBD1	CASSLGQGIDSVQYF	TGTGCCAGCAGCTTAGGACAGGGGATCGATTCTGTGCAGTACTTC
TRBV28	few	TRBJ2-7	TRBD1	CASSLSQGEQYF	TGTGCCAGCAGTTTATCACAGGGGGAGCAGTACTTC
TRBV4-2	.	TRBJ1-5	TRBD1	CASSQDHTAYGTGNQPQHF	TGTGCCAGCAGCCAGGATCATACAGCTTACGGGACAGGCAATCAGCCCCAGCATTTT
TRBV4-2	.	TRBJ2-3	TRBD2	CASSQGSGGGPRDTQYF	TGTGCCAGCAGCCAAGGCAGTGGCGGGGGGCCACGAGATACGCAGTATTTT
TRBV6-5	once	TRBJ1-6	.	CASRRGKDSPLHF	TGTGCCAGCAGGCGGGGGAAGGATTCACCCCTCCACTTT